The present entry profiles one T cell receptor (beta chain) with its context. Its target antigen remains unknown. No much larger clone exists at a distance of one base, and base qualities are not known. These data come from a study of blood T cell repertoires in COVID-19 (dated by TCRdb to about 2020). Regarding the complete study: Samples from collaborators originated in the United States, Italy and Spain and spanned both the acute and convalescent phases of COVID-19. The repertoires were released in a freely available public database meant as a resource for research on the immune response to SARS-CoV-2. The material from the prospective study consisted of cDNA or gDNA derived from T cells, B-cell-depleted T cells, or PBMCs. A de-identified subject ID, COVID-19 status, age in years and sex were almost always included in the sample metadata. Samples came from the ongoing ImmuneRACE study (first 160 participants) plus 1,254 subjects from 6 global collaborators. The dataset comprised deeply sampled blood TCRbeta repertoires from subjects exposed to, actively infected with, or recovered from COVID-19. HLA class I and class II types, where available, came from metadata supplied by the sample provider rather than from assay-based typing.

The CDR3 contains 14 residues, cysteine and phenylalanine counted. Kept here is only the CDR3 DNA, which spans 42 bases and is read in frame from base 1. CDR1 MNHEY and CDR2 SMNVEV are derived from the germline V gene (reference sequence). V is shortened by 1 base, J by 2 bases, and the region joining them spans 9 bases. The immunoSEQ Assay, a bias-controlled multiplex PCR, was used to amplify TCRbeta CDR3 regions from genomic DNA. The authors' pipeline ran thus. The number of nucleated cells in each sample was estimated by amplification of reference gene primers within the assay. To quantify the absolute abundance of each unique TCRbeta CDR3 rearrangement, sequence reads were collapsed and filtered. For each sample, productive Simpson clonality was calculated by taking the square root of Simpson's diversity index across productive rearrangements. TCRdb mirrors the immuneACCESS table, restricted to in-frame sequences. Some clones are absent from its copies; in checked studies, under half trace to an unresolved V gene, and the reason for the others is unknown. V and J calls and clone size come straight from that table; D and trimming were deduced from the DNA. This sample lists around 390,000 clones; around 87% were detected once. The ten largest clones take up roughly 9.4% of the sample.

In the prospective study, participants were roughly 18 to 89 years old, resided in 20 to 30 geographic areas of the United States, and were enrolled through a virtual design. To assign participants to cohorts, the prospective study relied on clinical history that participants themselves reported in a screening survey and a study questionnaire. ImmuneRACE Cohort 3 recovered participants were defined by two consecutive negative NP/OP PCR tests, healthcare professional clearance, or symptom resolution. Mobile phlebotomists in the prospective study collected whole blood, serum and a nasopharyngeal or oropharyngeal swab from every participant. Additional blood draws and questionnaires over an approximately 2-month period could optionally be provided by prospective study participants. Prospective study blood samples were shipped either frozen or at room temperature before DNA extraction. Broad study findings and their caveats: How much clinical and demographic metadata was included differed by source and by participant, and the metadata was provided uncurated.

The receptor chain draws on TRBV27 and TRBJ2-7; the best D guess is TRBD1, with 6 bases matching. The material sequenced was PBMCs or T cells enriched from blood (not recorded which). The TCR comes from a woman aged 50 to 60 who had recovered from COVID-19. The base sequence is TGTGCCAGCAGTTTATTTGGACAGACCTACGAGCAGTACTTC. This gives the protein CASSLFGQTYEQYF.